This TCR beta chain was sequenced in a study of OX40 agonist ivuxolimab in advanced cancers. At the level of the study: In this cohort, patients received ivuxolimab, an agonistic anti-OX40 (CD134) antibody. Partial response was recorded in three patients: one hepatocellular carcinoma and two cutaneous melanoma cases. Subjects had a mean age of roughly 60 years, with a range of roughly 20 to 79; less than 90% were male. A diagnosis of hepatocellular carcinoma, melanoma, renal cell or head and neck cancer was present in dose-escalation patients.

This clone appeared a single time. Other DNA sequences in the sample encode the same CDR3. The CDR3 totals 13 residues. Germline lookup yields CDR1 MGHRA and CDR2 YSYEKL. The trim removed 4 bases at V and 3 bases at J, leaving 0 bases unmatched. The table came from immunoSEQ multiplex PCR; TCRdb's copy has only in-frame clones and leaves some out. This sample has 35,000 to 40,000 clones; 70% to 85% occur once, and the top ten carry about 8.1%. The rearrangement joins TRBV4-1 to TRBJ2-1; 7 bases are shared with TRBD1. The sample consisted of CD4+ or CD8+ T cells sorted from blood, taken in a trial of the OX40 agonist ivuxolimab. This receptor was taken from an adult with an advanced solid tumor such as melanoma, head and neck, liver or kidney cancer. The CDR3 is CASSRDSYNEQFF. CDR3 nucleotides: TGCGCCAGCAGCCGGGACAGCTACAATGAGCAGTTCTTC.